This T cell receptor (beta chain) comes out of a study of identical twins. General observations from the study: With abundant cord blood beta clonotypes, insertions were fewer; memory repertoires showed no such pattern.

A word on this clonotype: Its antigen is not known.

With 8 bases clipped from V and 8 bases from J, the junction kept 6 bases outside the gene matches. Germline CDR1 is MNHEY and CDR2 is SMNVEV (reference sequence). The CDR3 totals 13 residues. Each CDR3 protein gets one entry after TCRdb re-called the 5' RACE reads with MiXCR. This table holds fewer than 650,000 distinct CDR3 sequences, roughly 7.1% found once. These sequences were also reported in another study, on yellow fever vaccine responses in identical twins.

This TCR derives from a woman aged 18-30 years in good health. The chain employs TRBV27 and TRBJ2-7; TRBD2 agrees at 13 bases. The sample taken for sequencing was PBMCs. CDR3 nucleotides: TGTGCCAGCCGAACTAGCGGGAGGGCCAAGCAGTACTTC. It encodes CASRTSGRAKQYF.